Shown below are 18 T cell receptor beta chains from a single sample sequenced in a study of blood T cell repertoires in COVID-19. Generated by immunoSEQ multiplex PCR, the TCRdb table keeps only in-frame clones and is missing some. The sample holds about 330,000 clones, around 87% seen once. Sequenced: peripheral blood. Source of these receptors: a woman between 45 and 60 years old with active or convalescent COVID-19.

The gene calls are TRBV9 and TRBJ2-5, with TRBD2 matching 9 bases. The CDR3 is 14 residues long. Germline assignment: CDR1 SGDLS and CDR2 YYNGEE. Trimming took 3 bases from V and 5 from J; bases not matched to a gene: 5. CDR3 nucleotides: TGTGCCAGCAGCGATGAGCGGGGGGCGGAGACCCAGTACTTC. It specifies CASSDERGAETQYF.

The V call is TRBV19, the J call TRBJ1-2; 8 positions match TRBD1. This CDR3 spans 14 amino acids. The germline V gene has CDR1 LNHDA and CDR2 SQIVND (reference sequence). Unmatched junction bases numbered 6, after V lost 5 bases and J lost 4 bases. CDR3 protein: CASSHQGAGYGYTF. CDR3 bases: TGTGCCAGTAGTCACCAGGGGGCCGGCTATGGCTACACCTTC.

This clone has a single count. The chain links TRBV7-2 to TRBJ2-7; weak D call: TRBD1 (6 bases). The V gene lost 4 bases and the J gene lost 2 bases, with 12 bases spanning the gap. The CDR3 covers 14 residues. Germline CDR1 and CDR2: SGHTA and FQGNSA. The CDR3 spells CASSSNQGTYEQYF. The CDR3 DNA reads as TGTGCCAGCAGCTCGAATCAGGGGACCTACGAGCAGTACTTC. Full variable domain (outside the CDR3, taken from reference TRBV7-2 and TRBJ2-7): GAGVSQSPSNKVTEKGKDVELRCDPISGHTALYWYRQSLGQGLEFLIYFQGNSAPDKSGLPSDRFSAERTGGSVSTLTIQRTQQEDSAVYLCASSSNQGTYEQYFGPGTRLTVT.

In this sample, this clone turned up once. V is TRBV10-3 and J is TRBJ2-7, with 12 bases aligning to TRBD2. Germline trimming cut 8 bases from V and 4 bases from J; bases unmatched to any gene: 3. Germline V lookup: CDR1 ENHRY, CDR2 SYGVKD. CDR3 length: 13 amino acids. CDR3 loop: CAIGLAGRYEQYF. The CDR3 coding sequence is TGTGCCATCGGACTAGCGGGAAGGTACGAGCAGTACTTC.

The chain links TRBV7-2 to TRBJ2-7, with 8 bases matching TRBD1. The V gene's germline CDR1 is SGHTA and CDR2 FQGNSA. Losses at the gene ends were 5 bases for V and 6 bases for J; bases not matched to a gene: 12. This CDR3 region has 15 residues. Here the CDR3 DNA reads TGTGCCAGCAGCCTATGGACAGGGAAGACTCTCGAGCAGTACTTC. It translates to CASSLWTGKTLEQYF.

CDR3 DNA: TGTGCCAGCAGCCCCTTCCCGGGGGCGGGGGGGAACACAGATACGCAGTATTTT. Translating it yields CASSPFPGAGGNTDTQYF. This chain joins TRBV9 and TRBJ2-3, with 9 bases lining up with TRBD2. Germline loops: CDR1 SGDLS, CDR2 YYNGEE. CDR3 size: 18 residues. With V trimmed by 4 bases and J by 2 bases, 14 bases remained unmatched.

The chain is built from TRBV2 and TRBJ2-1; 9 bases are a match to TRBD2. The ends lost 4 bases at V and 7 bases at J; junction bases unmatched: 8. Germline loops: CDR1 SNHLY, CDR2 FYNNEI. The CDR3 runs 15 residues. CDR3 sequence (DNA): TGTGCCAGCAGTGGGAATAGCGGGGGTTTGAATGAGCAGTTCTTC. This gives the protein CASSGNSGGLNEQFF.

The V gene is TRBV12-5, the J gene TRBJ1-5; D call uncertain. The CDR3 has 15 amino acids. The V and J ends lost 4 bases and 2 bases respectively, with 12 bases between them. Germline-derived CDR1 and CDR2 are LGHNT and FRNRAP. The chain's CDR3 is CASGSSQQGNQPQHF. Here the CDR3 DNA reads TGTGCTAGTGGTTCGTCCCAGCAGGGCAATCAGCCCCAGCATTTT.

In this sample, this clone turned up once. V is TRBV29-1 and J is TRBJ2-7; 10 nucleotides agree with TRBD1. Germline assignment: CDR1 SQVTM and CDR2 ANQGSEA. The CDR3 runs to 12 residues. Germline trimming cut 7 bases from V and 5 bases from J; bases unmatched to any gene: 5. In DNA, the CDR3 is TGCAGCGCCAGGGGACAGGGGAACGAGCAGTACTTC. It encodes CSARGQGNEQYF.

V and J are TRBV12-5 and TRBJ1-2, with D uncertain. Germline V gene sequence: CDR1 LGHNT, CDR2 FRNRAP. CDR3 length: 13 residues. V lost 2 bases, J lost 7 bases, and 11 bases lay in between. The CDR3 loop reads CASGLNVASGYTF. As DNA, the CDR3 is TGTGCTAGTGGTTTGAACGTAGCAAGTGGCTACACCTTC.

V gene TRBV10-3 combines with J gene TRBJ1-1; 9 bases match TRBD1. Germline V gene sequence: CDR1 ENHRY, CDR2 SYGVKD. CDR3 length equals 12 residues. Germline trimming cut 5 bases from V and 8 bases from J; bases unmatched to any gene: 3. The CDR3 is CAISIDRGEAFF. DNA for the CDR3: TGTGCCATCAGTATCGACAGGGGGGAAGCTTTCTTT.

V gene TRBV6-6 combines with J gene TRBJ1-2; 9 bases are shared with TRBD1. CDR1 is MNHNY, CDR2 SVGAGI, per germline (reference sequence). V shed 3 bases and J 8 bases; nucleotides not matched to a gene: 7. This CDR3 has 14 amino acids. The CDR3 DNA is TGTGCCAGCAGTTATAGGGGACAGGGAAACGGCTACACCTTC. Protein sequence: CASSYRGQGNGYTF.

The chain recombines TRBV27 with TRBJ2-7; 9 bases match TRBD1. The CDR3 sequence is 14 residues long. Germline V gene lookup returns CDR1 MNHEY and CDR2 SMNVEV (reference sequence). Losses at the gene ends were 4 bases for V and 4 bases for J; bases not matched to a gene: 5. The CDR3 region is CASSYGTGYYEQYF. The DNA of the CDR3 is TGTGCCAGCAGTTACGGGACAGGGTATTACGAGCAGTACTTC.

V gene TRBV6-5 combines with J gene TRBJ2-7; 8 bases are a match to TRBD1. CDR1 and CDR2 (germline): MNHEY, SVGAGI. The V and J ends lost 8 bases and 7 bases, in that order; junction bases with no gene match: 13. The CDR3 loop spans 14 amino acids. The CDR3: CASRARTGLGEQYF. CDR3 nucleotides: TGTGCCAGCCGGGCGCGGACAGGGCTAGGGGAGCAGTACTTC.

The J gene is TRBJ1-2, the V gene TRBV6-6, with 9 bases lining up with TRBD1. Germline lookup yields CDR1 MNHNY and CDR2 SVGAGI (reference sequence). The CDR3 spans 16 residues. V dropped 2 bases and J dropped 4; count of bases not matched to a gene: 8. The CDR3 spells CASSYGYRGQGYGYTF. CDR3 nucleotides: TGTGCCAGCAGTTACGGCTACAGGGGGCAGGGCTATGGCTACACCTTC.

V and J are TRBV18 and TRBJ1-1, with D possibly being TRBD1 (5 bases). The germline gives CDR1 KGHSH, CDR2 LQKENI. This CDR3 spans 12 amino acids. V lost 2 bases, J lost 4 bases, and 5 bases lay in between. The CDR3 DNA follows: TGTGCCAGCTCACCAGGGGCCACTGAAGCTTTCTTT. As protein: CASSPGATEAFF.

This clone was detected only once. The rearrangement links TRBV4-2 to TRBJ2-2; 10 nucleotides match TRBD1. This CDR3 is built from 16 residues. Germline V gives CDR1 LGHNA, CDR2 YNFKEQ. J was trimmed by 4 bases and V by 0 bases; bases with no gene match: 2. CDR3 sequence (DNA): TGTGCCAGCAGCCAAGACAGGACAGGGGGCACCGGGGAGCTGTTTTTT. Protein: CASSQDRTGGTGELFF.

This chain uses TRBV28 with TRBJ2-7; tentatively, D is TRBD1 (6 bases). The CDR3 sequence is 13 residues long. With 6 bases removed from V and 3 bases from J, the gap between germline ends came to 12 bases. The germline gives CDR1 MDHEN, CDR2 SYDVKM. CDR3 protein: CASRSGQNYEQYF. CDR3 in DNA: TGTGCCAGCAGAAGTGGACAGAACTACGAGCAGTACTTC.